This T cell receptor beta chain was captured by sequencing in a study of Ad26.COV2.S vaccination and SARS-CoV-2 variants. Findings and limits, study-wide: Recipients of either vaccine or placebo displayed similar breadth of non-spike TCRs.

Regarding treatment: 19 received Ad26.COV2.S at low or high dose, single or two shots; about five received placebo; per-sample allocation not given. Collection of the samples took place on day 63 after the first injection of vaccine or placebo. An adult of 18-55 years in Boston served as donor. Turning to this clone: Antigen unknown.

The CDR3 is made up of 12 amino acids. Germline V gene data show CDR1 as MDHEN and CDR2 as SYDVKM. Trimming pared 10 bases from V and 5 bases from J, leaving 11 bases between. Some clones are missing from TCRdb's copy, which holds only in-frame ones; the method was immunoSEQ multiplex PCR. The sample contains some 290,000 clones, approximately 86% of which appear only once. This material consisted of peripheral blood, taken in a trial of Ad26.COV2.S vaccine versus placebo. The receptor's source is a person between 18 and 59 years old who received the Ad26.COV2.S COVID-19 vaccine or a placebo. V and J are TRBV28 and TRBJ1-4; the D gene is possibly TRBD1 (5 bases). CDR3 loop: CATGTNNEKLFF. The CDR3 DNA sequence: TGTGCCACCGGGACCAACAATGAAAAACTGTTTTTT.